The TCR beta chain under discussion was sequenced for a study of T cells in Graves' hyperthyroidism and ophthalmopathy. Germline lookup yields CDR1 MGHRA and CDR2 YSYEKL. Trimming removed 5 bases from V and 6 bases from J; junction bases left unmatched: 4. The CDR3 spans 14 residues. Researchers took RNA transcripts and amplified the TCR beta CDR3 regions from them. TCR CDR3 regions were first amplified by RT-PCR with HTBI primers. TCRdb called the multiplex PCR reads again in MiXCR, with one record for every CDR3 protein. The top ten hold around an eighth of the sample, which has fewer than 550,000 distinct CDR3 sequences, approximately 14% seen once. Patients counted as stable if ophthalmopathy did not develop within 18 months. Diagnoses rested on clinical symptoms, serum thyroxine and TRAb, thyroid ultrasound and orbital computed tomography.

Sequenced input: blood. The V gene is TRBV4-1, the J gene TRBJ1-6; 7 bases are shared with TRBD1. This TCR was sampled from a woman under 30 with Graves' hyperthyroidism. Here the CDR3 reads CASSLGQFNSPLHF. In DNA, the CDR3 is TGCGCCAGCAGCTTGGGACAGTTTAATTCACCCCTCCACTTT.